This TCR beta chain was found in a study of cytomegalovirus exposure and HLA in healthy donors. Study-level background: The Caucasian-associated ancestry cluster held over 65% of roughly 370 genotyped donors. Overall study findings and caveats: Associated with cytomegalovirus, according to the listing, were around 170 TCR beta chains.

V lost 0 bases, J lost 5 bases, and 3 bases stayed unmatched. The CDR3 spans 14 residues. In germline, CDR1 is SQVTM, CDR2 ANQGSEA. Researchers ran the PCR with 60 Vbeta and 13 Jbeta primers. In the original processing: A later analysis counted 70 million to 85 million unique TCR beta chains, about 10 million shared. Only in-frame clones appear in the TCRdb table, and some are missing; sequencing was by immunoSEQ multiplex PCR. V, J and clone size were drawn from that table, and D and trimming were deduced from the DNA. Of 80,000 to 95,000 clones in the sample, about 78% are singletons; the top ten hold 5.5% to 7%. As concerns this clone: Its target is not known.

This TCR derives from a man aged 18 to 29 in good health and CMV-seropositive. The chain couples TRBV29-1 to TRBJ1-4, with TRBD1 matching 7 bases. The sample was PBMCs. As DNA, the CDR3 is TGCAGCGTTGAAGACACGGACAGGAATGAAAAACTGTTTTTT. Translating it yields CSVEDTDRNEKLFF.